A selection of T cell receptor beta chains follows, all from one sample in a study of CXCR3-negative and CXCR3-positive naive CD8 T cells. TCRdb reprocessed the 5' RACE reads and stores each CDR3 protein as one record, lacking DNA. The table counts about 120,000 distinct CDR3 sequences; around 0.36% lies in the top ten. Sequencing was performed on naive CXCR3+ CD8+ T cells from blood. The receptors were gathered from a human donor in good health. Some clones in this sample may be carry-over from other donors' samples. Each CDR3 is given with its conserved first and last residue. The order of the fields is V gene, J gene, CDR3 protein.

>TRBV20-1|TRBJ2-1
CSARDGASGGPVNEQFF
>TRBV5-1|TRBJ1-1
CASSLAERVLDTEAFF
>TRBV10-3|TRBJ2-7
CAVLADPTYEQYF
>TRBV5-6|TRBJ2-7
CASSGLGGGEQYF
>TRBV3-1|TRBJ1-5
CASSQDFGVGQPQHF
>TRBV20-1|TRBJ1-5
CSEGQGDQPQHF
>TRBV12-3/TRBV12-4|TRBJ2-1
CASSRTGTYYNEQFF
>TRBV7-9|TRBJ2-5
CASSGLEQETQYF
>TRBV14|TRBJ2-7
CASSHRDRVYEQYF
>TRBV12-3/TRBV12-4|TRBJ2-3
CASSYGLAGYTDTQYF
>TRBV3-1|TRBJ2-7
CASSQAGREVVSLHEQYF
>TRBV5-1|TRBJ2-1
CASSGLAGDNEQFF
>TRBV29-1|TRBJ1-1
CSVEQGGGEAFF
>TRBV29-1|TRBJ1-2
CSVVQPQAPNYGHTF
>TRBV12-3/TRBV12-4|TRBJ2-5
CASSADLQETQYF
>TRBV4-3|TRBJ1-1
CASSQDRGGNTEAFF
>TRBV28|TRBJ2-1
CASSFAGWNEQFF
>TRBV28|TRBJ2-7
CASSFVQIRYF
>TRBV7-2|TRBJ2-7
CATSGENYEQYF
>TRBV29-1|TRBJ2-1
CSVAPDSPGGQFF
>TRBV5-1|TRBJ2-7
CASSPWTSGGYEQYF
>TRBV29-1|TRBJ2-3
CSGEGGADTQYF
>TRBV7-2|TRBJ2-2
CASSLGPSNTGELFF
>TRBV24-1|TRBJ2-2
CATSDFEATGELFF
>TRBV19|TRBJ2-1
CASSIGTRGAYNEQFF
>TRBV4-2|TRBJ2-6
CASSQDASGANVLTF
>TRBV7-6|TRBJ1-1
CASSLYGNTEAFF
>TRBV13|TRBJ1-1
CASSPGQGMNTEAFF
>TRBV5-4|TRBJ2-5
CASSGVGTQETQYF
>TRBV11-2|TRBJ1-6
CASRQHTGVFSPLHF
>TRBV5-1|TRBJ2-7
CASRNRTGGYEQYF
>TRBV28|TRBJ2-7
CASSRLACLYEQYF
>TRBV29-1|TRBJ2-7
CSVEDSHTAYEQYF
>TRBV5-4|TRBJ2-7
CASSLAAWDEQYF
>TRBV4-1|TRBJ2-5
CASSREQETQYF
>TRBV7-7|TRBJ2-1
CASSYGAYNEQFF
>TRBV24-1|TRBJ2-2
CATSDLRGPADTGELFF
>TRBV11-2|TRBJ2-7
CASSPGTGGTEQYF
>TRBV15|TRBJ2-1
CATSRDNRAQTNEQFF
>TRBV20-1|TRBJ1-5
CSAREHGYHQPQHF
>TRBV5-1|TRBJ2-7
CASSLVVGSGRFTYEQYF
>TRBV12-3/TRBV12-4|TRBJ1-1
CASGREGRSWEGTEAFF
>TRBV7-9|TRBJ1-5
CASSLAGFAGQPQHF
>TRBV10-1|TRBJ2-3
CATPGQGVSTDTQYF
>TRBV28|TRBJ1-2
CASSSTDAGPNYGYTF
>TRBV7-8|TRBJ2-7
CASSLYGRTSYEQYF
>TRBV3-1|TRBJ2-7
CASSQPGQGAHEQYF
>TRBV11-3|TRBJ2-1
CASSHGLAGEYNEQFF
>TRBV7-9|TRBJ2-7
CASSLARGLSSYEQYF
>TRBV6-1|TRBJ2-5
CASSERETQYF
>TRBV6-1|TRBJ2-6
CASSEWAGSRYVGSGANVLTF
>TRBV6-2/TRBV6-3|TRBJ2-7
CASSLWGGEQYF
>TRBV28|TRBJ2-3
CASSYLAALGDTQYF
>TRBV6-5|TRBJ2-7
CASSYSIGQGVEQYF
>TRBV13|TRBJ2-2
CASSSETGGAGELFF
>TRBV28|TRBJ2-7
CASSLRGVRSYEQYF
>TRBV7-9|TRBJ2-3
CASSSRQGHTDTQYF
>TRBV4-1|TRBJ2-2
CASSWGNTGELFF
>TRBV4-3|TRBJ2-2
CASSQVGQGDTGELFF